Reported below is one T cell receptor (beta chain). The target antigen is unknown. The data stem from a study of early T cells in non-severe SARS-CoV-2 infection. Study details: The input, bulk RNA from unsorted whole blood, was sequenced, and chains were unpaired.

Separate cDNA molecules each had unique molecular identifiers attached to them. MiXCR, run by TCRdb on the 5' RACE reads, gives a single entry per CDR3 protein. The sample records more than 85,000 distinct CDR3 sequences, 16% being singletons. Overall study findings and caveats: Private and CD4 specificities were missed by VDJdb matching, which favored anti-spike CD8 responses.

The sequence derives from an adult who was a healthcare worker with PCR-confirmed SARS-CoV-2 infection or an uninfected control (not recorded which). Sample: whole blood, taken at baseline.

DNA for the CDR3: TGTGCCAGCAGTTGGGTTGGTCAGGGAAAATTTGATGAGCAGTTCTTC. Translation gives CASSWVGQGKFDEQFF. The rearrangement joins TRBV12-3 or TRBV12-4 to TRBJ2-1; D is perhaps TRBD1 (5 bases). This CDR3 region has 16 residues. With 4 bases removed from V and 8 bases from J, the gap between germline ends came to 21 bases.